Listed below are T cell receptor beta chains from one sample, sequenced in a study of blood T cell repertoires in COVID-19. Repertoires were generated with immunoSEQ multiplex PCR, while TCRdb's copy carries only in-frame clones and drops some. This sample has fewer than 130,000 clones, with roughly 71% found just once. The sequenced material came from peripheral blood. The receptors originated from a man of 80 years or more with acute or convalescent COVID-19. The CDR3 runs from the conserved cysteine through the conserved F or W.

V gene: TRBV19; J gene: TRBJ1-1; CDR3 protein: CASRPDRQSLFEAFF
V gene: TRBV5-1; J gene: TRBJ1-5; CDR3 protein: CASSLDTQNQPQHF
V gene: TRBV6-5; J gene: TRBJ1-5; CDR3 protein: CASSSQGASQPQHF
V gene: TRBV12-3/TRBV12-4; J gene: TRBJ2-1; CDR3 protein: CASRIYNEQFF
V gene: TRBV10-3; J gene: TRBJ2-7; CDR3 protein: CATGRAREQYF
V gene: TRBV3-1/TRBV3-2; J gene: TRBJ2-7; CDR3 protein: CASSQTSSYEQYF
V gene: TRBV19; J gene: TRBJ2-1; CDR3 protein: CASSPLAGSSYNEQFF
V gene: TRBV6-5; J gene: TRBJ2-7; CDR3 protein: CASSTLFNRIHEQYF
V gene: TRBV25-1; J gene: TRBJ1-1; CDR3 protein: CASLAGAWDTEAFF
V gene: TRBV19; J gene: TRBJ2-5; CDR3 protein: CASSTDSQETQYF
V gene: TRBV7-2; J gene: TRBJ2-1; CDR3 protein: CASSPPSGRGRYNEQFF
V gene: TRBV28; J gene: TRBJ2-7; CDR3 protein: CASSLPPYEQYF
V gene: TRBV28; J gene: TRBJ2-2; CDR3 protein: CASSTGLADTGELFF
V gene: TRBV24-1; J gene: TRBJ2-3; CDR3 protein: CATSGTDTQYF
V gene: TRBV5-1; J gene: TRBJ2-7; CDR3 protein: CASSLADRESYEQYF
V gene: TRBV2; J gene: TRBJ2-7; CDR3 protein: CASSSGTGSYEQYF
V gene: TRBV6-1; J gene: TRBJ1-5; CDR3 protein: CASSENRAVGQPQHF
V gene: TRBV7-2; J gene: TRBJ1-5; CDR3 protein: CASSSYRGLGQPQHF
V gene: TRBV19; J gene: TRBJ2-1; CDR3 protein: CASSVGGQGEQFF
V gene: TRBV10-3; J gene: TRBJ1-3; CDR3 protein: CAISESSGPGNTIYF
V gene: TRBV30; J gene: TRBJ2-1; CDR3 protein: CAWTPTQGYEQFF
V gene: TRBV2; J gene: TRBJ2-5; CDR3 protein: CASSEHRGKETQYF
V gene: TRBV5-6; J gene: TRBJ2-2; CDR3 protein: CASSRRTSGSPGELFF
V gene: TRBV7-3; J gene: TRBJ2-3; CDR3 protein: CASSWGAADTQYF
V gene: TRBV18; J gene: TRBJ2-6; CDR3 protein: CASSPRGGLAGESGANVLTF
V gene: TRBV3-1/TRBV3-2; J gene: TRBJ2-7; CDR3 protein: CASSQASGINEQYF
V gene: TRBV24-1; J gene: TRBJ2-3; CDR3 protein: CATSDLGTPNTDTQYF
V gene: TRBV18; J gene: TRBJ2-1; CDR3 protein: CASSGIAGGDNEQFF
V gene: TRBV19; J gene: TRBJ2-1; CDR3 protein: CASSIKRTSGSSYNEQFF
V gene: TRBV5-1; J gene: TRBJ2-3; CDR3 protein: CASSPGLAGADTQYF
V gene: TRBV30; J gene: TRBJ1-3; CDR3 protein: CAWSRDRSSGNTIYF
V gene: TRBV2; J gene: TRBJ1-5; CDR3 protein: CASRGAGGTYQPQHF
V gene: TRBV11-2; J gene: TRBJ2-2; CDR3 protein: CASSLAIGQGGGELFF
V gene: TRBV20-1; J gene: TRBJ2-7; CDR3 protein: CSGQRIYEQYF
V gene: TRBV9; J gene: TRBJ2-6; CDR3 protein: CASTISSAGGANVLTF
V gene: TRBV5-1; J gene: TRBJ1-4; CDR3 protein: CASSLEAGWEKLFF
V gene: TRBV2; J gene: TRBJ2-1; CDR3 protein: CATQREVSNEQFF
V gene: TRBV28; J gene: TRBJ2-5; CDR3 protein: CASSSRTSGAETQYF
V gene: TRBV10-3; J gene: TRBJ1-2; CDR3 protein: CAITGGTADGYTF
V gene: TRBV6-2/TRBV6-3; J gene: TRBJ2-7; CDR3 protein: CASTPGQGRQYF
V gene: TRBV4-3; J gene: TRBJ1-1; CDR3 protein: CASSLDRGRGTEAFF
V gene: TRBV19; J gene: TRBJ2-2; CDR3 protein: CASKTGTGGSGELFF
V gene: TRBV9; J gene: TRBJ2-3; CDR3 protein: CASSRTSGSSDTQYF
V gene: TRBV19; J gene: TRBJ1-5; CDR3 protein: CASSTTGFYQPQHF
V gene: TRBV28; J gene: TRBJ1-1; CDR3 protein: CASSPIRGWNTEAFF
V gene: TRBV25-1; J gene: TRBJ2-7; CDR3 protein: CASEQGADYEQYF
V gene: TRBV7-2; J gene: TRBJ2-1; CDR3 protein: CASSSSLVNEQFF
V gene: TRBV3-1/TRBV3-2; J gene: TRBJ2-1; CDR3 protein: CASSQGSYNEQFF
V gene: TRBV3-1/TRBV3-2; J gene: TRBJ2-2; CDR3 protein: CASSPRGVANTGELFF
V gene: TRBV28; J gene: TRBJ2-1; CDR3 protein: CASSFGLAGVEQFF
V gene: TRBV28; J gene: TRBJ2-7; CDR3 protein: CASSSGVYEQYF
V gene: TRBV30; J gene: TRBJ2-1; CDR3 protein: CAWTGTSGVGSYNEQFF
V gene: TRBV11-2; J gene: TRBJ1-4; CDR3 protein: CASSRLGHVATNEKLFF
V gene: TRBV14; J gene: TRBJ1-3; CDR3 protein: CASSRLTSGNTIYF
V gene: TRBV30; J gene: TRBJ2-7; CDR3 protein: CAWGFSYEQYF
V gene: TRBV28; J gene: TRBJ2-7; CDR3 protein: CASTWGGSYEQYF
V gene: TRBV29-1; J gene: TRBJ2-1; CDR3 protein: CSVNRGGEQFF
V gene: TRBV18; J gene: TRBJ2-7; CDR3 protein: CASYRGREQGEQYF
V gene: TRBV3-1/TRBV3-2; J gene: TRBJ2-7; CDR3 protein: CASSRWEGLYEQYF
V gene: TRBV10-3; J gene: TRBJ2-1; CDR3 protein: CAISVGQGSEQFF